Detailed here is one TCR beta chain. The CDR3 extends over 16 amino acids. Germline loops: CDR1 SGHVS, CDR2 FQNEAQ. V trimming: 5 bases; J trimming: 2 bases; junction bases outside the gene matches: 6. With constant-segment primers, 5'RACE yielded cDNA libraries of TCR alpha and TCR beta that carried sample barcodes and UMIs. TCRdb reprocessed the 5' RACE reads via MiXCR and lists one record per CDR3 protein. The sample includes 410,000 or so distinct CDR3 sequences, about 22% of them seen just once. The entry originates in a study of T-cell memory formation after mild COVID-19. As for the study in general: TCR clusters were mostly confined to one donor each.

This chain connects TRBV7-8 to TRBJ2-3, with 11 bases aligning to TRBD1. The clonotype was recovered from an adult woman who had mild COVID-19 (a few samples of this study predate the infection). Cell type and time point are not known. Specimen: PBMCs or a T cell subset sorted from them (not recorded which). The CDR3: CASSAHGQGATDTQYF. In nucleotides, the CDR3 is TGTGCCAGCAGCGCACATGGACAGGGGGCCACAGATACGCAGTATTTT.